This record looks at one T cell receptor (beta chain) sequence and its context. The source of the sample is a study of OX40 agonist ivuxolimab in advanced cancers. Profiled with immunoSEQ multiplex PCR; TCRdb holds only in-frame clones, not every one. The profile covers approximately 77,000 clones, with 80% to 95% appearing a single time and about 0.32% taken by the ten largest. This sample comprised CD4+ or CD8+ T cells sorted from blood, obtained in a trial of the OX40 agonist ivuxolimab. The clonotype was recovered from an adult with an advanced solid tumor such as melanoma, head and neck, liver or kidney cancer.

CDR3 nucleotide sequence: TGTGCCAGCAGGAGGGGTTCGCAAGAGACCCAGTACTTC. This sequence encodes CASRRGSQETQYF. This chain connects TRBV6-6 to TRBJ2-5; D assignment may be TRBD1 or TRBD2 (5 bases each). With 6 bases removed from V and 2 bases from J, the gap between germline ends came to 10 bases. This CDR3 is built from 13 residues. The germline CDR1 and CDR2 sequences are MNHNY and SVGAGI (reference sequence).